The present TCR delta chain was sequenced within a study of γδ T cells in repeated Plasmodium falciparum infection. Study overall: The natural-infection arm compared Malian children under seasonal malaria with matched Australian children.

The ends lost 3 bases at V and 0 bases at J; junction bases unmatched: 34. This CDR3 comprises 25 residues. The germline CDR1 and CDR2 sequences are TSWWSYY and QGS. This clone came up a few times. TCRdb's protein, taken from a much larger clone, differs from this DNA's translation at residue 10, likely owing to a read error; the protein displayed comes from the DNA. Gammadelta T cells were flow-sorted from PBMC into Vgamma9/Vdelta2+ and Vdelta2-negative populations for bulk analysis. TCRdb repeated clone calling on the multiplex PCR reads with CATT. Of tens of thousands of delta-chain clones listed, 1.6% are singletons.

The genes are TRDV1 and TRDJ1; TRDD3 agrees at 7 bases. TCRdb is silent on the J gene; assignment here came from matching the DNA to germline. The TCR comes from a pool of human donors (malaria-infected and uninfected, not separated). Specimen: gamma-delta T cells from blood. CDR3 region: CALGDPAYTRTGVLKPGGHTDKLIF. The CDR3 DNA follows: TGTGCTCTTGGGGACCCAGCCTACACCCGTACTGGGGTCTTAAAGCCTGGTGGTCACACCGATAAACTCATCTTT.